The TCR beta chain under discussion was sequenced for a study of control samples from healthy donors and cancer patients. TCRdb's table, derived via immunoSEQ multiplex PCR, lists solely in-frame clones and lacks some. Of over 25,000 clones listed, about 83% are singletons. The CDR3 consists of 13 residues. The ends lost 5 bases at V and 8 bases at J; junction bases unmatched: 8. In germline, CDR1 is SGHTA, CDR2 FQGTGA. The rearrangement uses TRBV7-3 and TRBJ1-2; 7 bases are shared with TRBD1. Material for sequencing was PBMCs. The sequence was obtained from a woman in her 40s with lung cancer. The CDR3 bases are TGTGCCAGCAGCATAGACAGGGATGCCGGCTACACCTTC. It codes for CASSIDRDAGYTF.